Sequencing of this T cell receptor (beta chain) was carried out in a study of blood T cells in healthy people across ages. Each sample had at least 6.5 million PBMCs isolated. RNA extraction gave at least 5.5 micrograms of total RNA per sample. The authors ran a second PCR of about 6 to 12 cycles using a sample-barcoded 5' primer and a J-beta primer mix. TCRdb reprocessed the 5' RACE reads via MiXCR and lists one record per CDR3 protein. This table holds fewer than 1,200,000 distinct CDR3 sequences, approximately 25% found once. V lost 7 bases and J lost 3; bases outside the gene matches: 5. Germline V gene lookup returns CDR1 WSHSY and CDR2 SAAADI. The length of the CDR3 is 15 residues. This clonotype showed up just a few times. This same sample was also taken into another study, of T cells of mothers and their children. As that report states: When mothers and children were related, their normalized repertoire overlap, which was always slightly higher, did not differ significantly from that of unrelated pairs.

The source of this sequence is a girl aged 2-15 years in good health. The genes are TRBV10-2 and TRBJ2-7; 14 bases line up with TRBD2. The sample was blood. The CDR3 reads CASMRGLAGGYEQYF. The CDR3 DNA reads as TGCGCCAGCATGAGAGGACTAGCGGGGGGCTACGAGCAGTACTTC.